The 11 T cell receptor beta chains given below trace back to one sample, sequenced in a study of identifying expanded T cells in peripheral blood. Sequencing was performed with immunoSEQ multiplex PCR; in TCRdb, only in-frame clones are kept and a portion is missing. Here the sample spans around 130,000 clones, about 88% being singletons. The sequenced material came from blood. The receptors derive from a person aged 18-70 years in good health.

The gene calls are TRBV7-2 and TRBJ2-7; TRBD1 aligns across 8 bases. The ends lost 1 base at V and 3 bases at J; junction bases unmatched: 8. The CDR3 runs to 16 residues. The germline V gene encodes CDR1 SGHTA and CDR2 FQGNSA. CDR3 nucleotides: TGTGCCAGCAGCTTAGAAGGTACAGGGGGGTTCTACGAGCAGTACTTC. Translation gives CASSLEGTGGFYEQYF. The whole variable domain, remainder taken from reference TRBV7-2 and TRBJ2-7, is GAGVSQSPSNKVTEKGKDVELRCDPISGHTALYWYRQSLGQGLEFLIYFQGNSAPDKSGLPSDRFSAERTGGSVSTLTIQRTQQEDSAVYLCASSLEGTGGFYEQYFGPGTRLTVT.

This clone was observed a single time. V is TRBV5-1 and J is TRBJ1-1; 7 bases match TRBD1. The V and J ends lost 2 bases and 1 base, in that order; junction bases with no gene match: 2. The CDR3 runs 14 residues. Per the germline V gene, CDR1 is SGHRS and CDR2 is YFSETQ. Written as DNA, the CDR3 is TGCGCCAGCAGCTTCACAGGGGAGAACACTGAAGCTTTCTTT. It codes for CASSFTGENTEAFF.

This clone appeared a few times. The V call is TRBV4-1, the J call TRBJ2-5; 13 bases map to TRBD2. The J segment lost 2 bases and the V segment lost 2 bases, leaving 5 bases of the junction unmatched. The CDR3 covers 17 residues. The germline V gene has CDR1 MGHRA and CDR2 YSYEKL. Written as DNA, the CDR3 is TGCGCCAGCAGCCAACAGGGACTAGCGGGGTTTCAAGAGACCCAGTACTTC. Its translation is CASSQQGLAGFQETQYF.

In this sample, this clone turned up a few times. The chain links TRBV14 to TRBJ1-2; no definite D call. V gave up 3 bases and J gave up 8 bases, with 13 bases separating them. This CDR3 region has 13 residues. Per germline, CDR1 SGHDN and CDR2 FVKESK. For the CDR3, the DNA is TGTGCCAGCAGCCAGCAGCCCGGAGGGGGCTACACCTTC. Translating it yields CASSQQPGGGYTF.

This clone was counted a single time. V and J are TRBV14 and TRBJ2-1, with 13 bases lining up with TRBD2. V lost 3 bases, J lost 9 bases, and 11 bases stayed unmatched. CDR1 and CDR2 from the germline V gene are SGHDN and FVKESK. CDR3 length: 17 amino acids. The CDR3 loop is CASSHGRLAGGRVEQFF. The CDR3 coding sequence is TGTGCCAGCAGCCACGGCAGACTAGCGGGAGGCCGAGTTGAGCAGTTCTTC. Filled out from reference TRBV14 and TRBJ2-1, the complete variable domain reads EAGVTQFPSHSVIEKGQTVTLRCDPISGHDNLYWYRRVMGKEIKFLLHFVKESKQDESGMPNNRFLAERTGGTYSTLKVQPAELEDSGVYFCASSHGRLAGGRVEQFFGPGTRLTVL.

This clone was counted only a few times. The V gene is TRBV6-1, the J gene TRBJ1-5, with D perhaps matching TRBD1 (5 bases). Germline values: CDR1 MNHNS, CDR2 SASEGT. The CDR3 covers 11 residues. Trimming shortened V by 6 bases and J by 12 bases, and 12 bases separated the two germline ends. The CDR3 loop reads CASRFRESQHF. The CDR3 region has the DNA TGTGCCAGCAGGTTCAGGGAGAGCCAGCATTTT.

The V call is TRBV27, the J call TRBJ1-2; D is possibly TRBD1 (6 bases). V was cut by 2 bases and J by 0 bases, with 10 bases left in between. Germline V gene data show CDR1 as MNHEY and CDR2 as SMNVEV (reference sequence). CDR3 length: 15 amino acids. The CDR3 sequence is CASSLGRTANYGYTF. CDR3 DNA: TGTGCCAGCAGTTTAGGGCGGACAGCTAACTATGGCTACACCTTC.

The CDR3 here is CASSRRLHRAEEGTEAFF. CDR3 DNA: TGTGCCAGCAGCCGCCGCTTGCACCGAGCAGAGGAGGGCACTGAAGCTTTCTTT. V is TRBV5-6 and J is TRBJ1-1; D is unclear. Germline V lookup: CDR1 SGHDT, CDR2 YYEEEE. The CDR3 spans 18 residues. Trimming removed 4 bases from V and 4 bases from J, with 26 bases in between.

This chain links TRBV14 with TRBJ2-5, with unresolved D. Trimming pared 1 base from V and 5 bases from J, leaving 14 bases between. Germline V gene data show CDR1 as SGHDN and CDR2 as FVKESK. This CDR3 has 15 amino acids. The CDR3 reads CASSQVIASWETQYF. CDR3 DNA sequence: TGTGCCAGCAGCCAAGTTATCGCCTCGTGGGAGACCCAGTACTTC. Full variable domain (remainder filled in from reference TRBV14 and TRBJ2-5): EAGVTQFPSHSVIEKGQTVTLRCDPISGHDNLYWYRRVMGKEIKFLLHFVKESKQDESGMPNNRFLAERTGGTYSTLKVQPAELEDSGVYFCASSQVIASWETQYFGPGTRLLVL.

This chain connects TRBV6-6 to TRBJ1-2, with unresolved D. The CDR3 covers 14 residues. Germline values: CDR1 MNHNY, CDR2 SVGAGI (reference sequence). V lost 2 bases to trimming and J lost 2 bases, with 9 bases between them. The CDR3 nucleotides are TGTGCCAGCAGTTACCGTCCCCCCAACTATGGCTACACCTTC. This translates into CASSYRPPNYGYTF.

This chain connects TRBV7-3 to TRBJ2-2; 8 positions match TRBD2. The V gene end was trimmed by 5 bases and the J gene end by 5 bases; junction bases not matched to a gene: 1. This CDR3 spans 13 amino acids. Per germline, CDR1 SGHTA and CDR2 FQGTGA. The CDR3: CASSGLATGELFF. The CDR3 nucleotides read TGTGCCAGCAGCGGACTAGCTACCGGGGAGCTGTTTTTT.